This T cell receptor beta chain was identified during a study of CD8 T cells in ankylosing spondylitis. The study's findings and limits: Apparently characteristic of ankylosing spondylitis blood was a TCR beta motif (eight highly homologous variants).

In this sample, this clonotype turned up many times. The antigen is not known. A single record per CDR3 protein comes from TCRdb applying MiXCR to the 5' RACE reads. The sample shows some 840,000 distinct CDR3 sequences, roughly 12% of them seen only once. This TCR came from a male donor with ankylosing spondylitis. Sequencing used blood, either unsorted or a sorted T cell fraction (not recorded which).

CDR3 sequence reads: CATSDSSQRGGYNEQFF. The CDR3 region has the DNA TGTGCCACCAGTGACTCCTCTCAGCGGGGGGGCTACAATGAGCAGTTCTTC. The V call is TRBV24-1, the J call TRBJ2-1, with 10 bases matching TRBD2. Per the germline V gene, CDR1 is KGHDR and CDR2 is SFDVKD. Germline trimming cut 4 bases from V and 3 bases from J; bases unmatched to any gene: 8. This CDR3 has 17 residues.